This T cell receptor (beta chain) appears in the sequencing data of a study of blood T cell repertoires in COVID-19. Study context: T cells, B-cell-depleted T cells, or PBMCs provided the cDNA or gDNA that served as material.

The V gene's germline CDR1 is LNHDA and CDR2 SQIVND (reference sequence). Between the trimmed V and J ends, which lost 3 bases and 4 bases, there was a span of 12 bases. This CDR3 has 14 amino acids. Methods used by the authors: Using reference gene primer amplification, nucleated cell counts were estimated. Generated by immunoSEQ multiplex PCR, the TCRdb table keeps only in-frame clones and is missing some. V and J calls and clone size are those listed in that table; D and trimming were worked out from the DNA. The sample holds fewer than 250,000 clones; 84% are singletons and the top ten take under 4.5%.

What was sequenced was peripheral blood. This receptor was obtained from a man over 45 with acute or convalescent COVID-19. V gene TRBV19 combines with J gene TRBJ1-2; D call uncertain. The CDR3 DNA sequence: TGTGCCAGTAGTATTACGGAGACGAGCTATGGCTACACCTTC. Translation gives CASSITETSYGYTF.